This T cell receptor beta chain was identified in a study of shared clonotypes between healthy human individuals. About the research overall: Plates per donor: three CD4 naive, three CD4 memory, two CD8 naive, one CD8 memory.

The germline CDR1 and CDR2 sequences are KGHSH and LQKENI. CDR3 size: 14 residues. Losses at the gene ends were 6 bases for V and 8 bases for J; bases not matched to a gene: 9. Per sorted-subset replicate PCR, input was around 200 ng DNA, representing roughly 29,000 T cell genomes. Repertoires were generated with immunoSEQ multiplex PCR, while TCRdb's copy carries only in-frame clones and drops some. The table shows some 680,000 clones, with around 78% occurring only once. Sequencing input: memory CD4+ T cells sorted from blood. The subset here: CD45RA-negative fraction. This receptor was obtained from a woman in her 30s in good health. The chain uses TRBV18 and TRBJ1-4; 7 bases match TRBD1. In DNA, the CDR3 is TGTGCCAGCTCCAACAGGGGCGGAGAAGAAAAACTGTTTTTT. It translates to CASSNRGGEEKLFF.